This TCR beta chain was sequenced in a study of cytomegalovirus exposure and HLA in healthy donors. CDR3 length: 14 amino acids. From germline, CDR1 is SQVTM and CDR2 ANQGSEA. V dropped 6 bases and J dropped 0 bases, with 12 bases sitting between them. General study points: Reportedly, HLA-A and HLA-B alleles of most subjects were accurately predicted from TCR beta. 87-base-pair reads could not separate some V segments, including TRBV6-2 and TRBV6-3.

This clone was picked up one time. Its matching antigen is unknown. This PCR relied on a set of 60 Vbeta primers and 13 Jbeta primers. This table comes from immunoSEQ multiplex PCR, and its TCRdb copy is limited to in-frame clones, with some not included. The data show about 72,000 clones, roughly 86% seen once. Sequencing used PBMCs. J is TRBJ2-1 and V is TRBV29-1; tentatively, D is TRBD1 (5 bases). This clonotype was obtained from a man younger than 30 in good health and CMV-seronegative. CDR3 sequence (DNA): TGCAGCGTGGACACTCCGCACTCCTACAATGAGCAGTTCTTC. Its translation is CSVDTPHSYNEQFF.